What follows are 32 T cell receptor beta chains derived from one specimen sequenced in a study of human T cells and chemical hapten exposure. Documented time point: healthy volunteer bleed at 2 weeks. Unfractionated whole blood yielded the extracted total RNA. MiXCR, applied by TCRdb to the RACE reads, yields one record per CDR3 protein. The sample contains 130,000 or so distinct CDR3 sequences, around 8.3% of which appear only once. The specimen sequenced was whole blood. These receptors were taken from a male donor in good health. Some clones in this sample may be carry-over from other donors' samples.

This sequence joins TRBV7-2 and TRBJ2-5, with D possibly TRBD2 on 5 matching bases. V was shortened by 4 bases and J by 5 bases, with 14 bases between the two germline ends. The CDR3 consists of 14 residues. Germline loops: CDR1 SGHTA, CDR2 FQGNSA. CDR3 sequence: CASSSRTAFETQYF. The CDR3 DNA is TGTGCCAGCAGCTCCCGGACTGCTTTTGAGACCCAGTACTTC. The whole variable domain, remainder taken from reference TRBV7-2 and TRBJ2-5, is GAGVSQSPSNKVTEKGKDVELRCDPISGHTALYWYRQSLGQGLEFLIYFQGNSAPDKSGLPSDRFSAERTGGSVSTLTIQRTQQEDSAVYLCASSSRTAFETQYFGPGTRLLVL.

Many counts were recorded for this clonotype. The CDR3 bases are TGTGCCAGCAGTTACACGACGAATAGCAATCAGCCCCAGCATTTT. This codes for CASSYTTNSNQPQHF. The chain uses TRBV12-3 or TRBV12-4 and TRBJ1-5; D gene uncertain. The CDR3 is made up of 15 amino acids. V lost 4 bases and J lost 0, with 10 bases in between.

This clonotype was detected a few times. The CDR3 is CASSPAGRDSYEQYF. The CDR3 region has the DNA TGTGCCAGCTCACCAGCGGGCCGTGACTCCTACGAGCAGTACTTC. This chain uses TRBV18 with TRBJ2-7; a weak D match, TRBD2 (5 bases). Trimming pared 2 bases from V and 0 bases from J, leaving 11 bases between. The CDR3 has 15 residues. The germline gives CDR1 KGHSH, CDR2 LQKENI.

This clonotype was detected only a few times. The V gene is TRBV20-1, the J gene TRBJ2-7; TRBD2 matches at 8 bases. V was pared by 2 bases and J by 0 bases, with 6 bases of the junction left unmatched. There are 15 residues in the CDR3. Germline lookup yields CDR1 DFQATT and CDR2 SNEGSKA (reference sequence). The CDR3 bases are TGCAGTGCTAGAAACGCGGGGGGAAGCTCCTACGAGCAGTACTTC. Its translation is CSARNAGGSSYEQYF.

This clonotype has ten or more counts. The chain is built from TRBV27 and TRBJ2-7; possibly TRBD1 for D (6 bases). Trimming pared 4 bases from V and 7 bases from J, leaving 8 bases between. CDR1 MNHEY and CDR2 SMNVEV come from the germline V gene (reference sequence). This CDR3 is 11 amino acids long. CDR3 sequence: CASSSGQEQYF. The CDR3 DNA is TGTGCCAGCAGTTCTGGACAGGAGCAGTACTTC.

This clonotype was observed at least ten times. The chain couples TRBV20-1 to TRBJ2-1; a weak D match, TRBD2 (6 bases). The CDR3 runs 15 residues. Germline loops: CDR1 DFQATT, CDR2 SNEGSKA (reference sequence). V was cut by 0 bases and J by 3 bases, with 12 bases left in between. The CDR3, as DNA: TGCAGTGCTAGAGATATGGCGGGATACTACAATGAGCAGTTCTTC. Translating gives CSARDMAGYYNEQFF.

The V call is TRBV20-1, the J call TRBJ1-1; D gene uncertain. Germline V gene lookup returns CDR1 DFQATT and CDR2 SNEGSKA (reference sequence). Trimming removed 7 bases from V and 4 bases from J, with 13 bases in between. The CDR3 has 12 residues. The CDR3 loop reads CSVYSPITEAFF. Here the CDR3 DNA reads TGCAGTGTATACAGCCCAATCACTGAAGCTTTCTTT.

This clonotype turned up a few times. The V call is TRBV12-3 or TRBV12-4, the J call TRBJ1-2, with 7 bases that match TRBD1. V shed 5 bases and J 7 bases; nucleotides not matched to a gene: 4. The CDR3 contains 12 residues. DNA for the CDR3: TGTGCCAGCAGTCCGAGGACAGGTGGCTACACCTTC. This codes for CASSPRTGGYTF.

This clonotype has only a few counts. The rearrangement uses TRBV5-1 and TRBJ2-3, with TRBD1 identical over 7 bases. The V gene end was trimmed by 5 bases and the J gene end by 0 bases; junction bases not matched to a gene: 18. Germline V gives CDR1 SGHRS, CDR2 YFSETQ. The CDR3 totals 19 residues. CDR3 in DNA: TGCGCCAGCAGTGAATCACGCCGGACAGGATATACTAGCACAGATACGCAGTATTTT. It encodes CASSESRRTGYTSTDTQYF.

This clonotype was counted many times. The chain links TRBV7-8 to TRBJ1-3; the match to TRBD1 covers 7 bases. J was trimmed by 3 bases and V by 5 bases; bases with no gene match: 10. Germline V gene lookup returns CDR1 SGHVS and CDR2 FQNEAQ. The CDR3 is made up of 16 amino acids. In DNA form, the CDR3 reads TGTGCCAGCAGCCACGACAGGGTCGGTTTTGGAAACACCATATATTTT. It translates to CASSHDRVGFGNTIYF.

About this clonotype: A much bigger clone sits one base away, suggesting this may be a read error. J is TRBJ2-3 and V is TRBV10-3, with D maybe TRBD1 (6 bases). Trimming removed 3 bases from V and 2 bases from J, with 12 bases in between. The CDR3 consists of 15 residues. Germline values: CDR1 ENHRY, CDR2 SYGVKD. Here the CDR3 reads CAISENQGNTDTQYF. The CDR3 DNA reads as TGTGCCATCAGTGAAAATCAGGGGAACACAGATACGCAGTATTTT.

This clonotype was seen ten or more times. CDR3 sequence reads: CASSQDTGQLYEQYF. CDR3 nucleotide sequence: TGCGCCAGCAGCCAAGATACGGGACAGCTCTACGAGCAGTACTTC. This rearrangement joins TRBV4-3 to TRBJ2-7; 7 bases are shared with TRBD1. Germline CDR1 LGHNA, CDR2 YSLEER. The CDR3 extends over 15 amino acids. The V segment lost 0 bases and the J segment 3 bases; nucleotides outside the gene matches: 5.

The rearrangement uses TRBV6-6 and TRBJ1-5, with 7 bases fitting TRBD1. The CDR3 spans 15 residues. The V gene's germline CDR1 is MNHNY and CDR2 SVGAGI (reference sequence). Germline trimming cut 0 bases from V and 4 bases from J; bases unmatched to any gene: 3. The CDR3 reads CASSYSAGGNQPQHF. The CDR3 DNA reads as TGTGCCAGCAGTTACTCAGCAGGGGGTAATCAGCCCCAGCATTTT.

This clonotype was seen many times. The V call is TRBV30, the J call TRBJ1-1, with 7 bases aligning to TRBD1. The CDR3 length is 12 residues. CDR1 and CDR2 from the germline V gene are GTSNPN and SVGIG (reference sequence). The J segment lost 5 bases and the V segment lost 3 bases, leaving 3 bases of the junction unmatched. The CDR3 coding sequence is TGTGCCTGGAGGACAGGGAGAACTGAAGCTTTCTTT. Its translation is CAWRTGRTEAFF.

V gene TRBV6-2 or TRBV6-3 combines with J gene TRBJ2-7; 11 nucleotides agree with TRBD2. Germline V lookup: CDR1 MNHEY, CDR2 SVGEGT. The CDR3 totals 20 residues. J was trimmed by 0 bases and V by 8 bases; bases with no gene match: 21. Written as DNA, the CDR3 is TGTGCCAGCTACGGACTTTGGGCCGGGACTAGCGGTCACAGCTCCTACGAGCAGTACTTC. It yields the protein CASYGLWAGTSGHSSYEQYF.

Concerning this clonotype: A much larger clonotype is one base distant, so this may be a read error. The genes are TRBV7-2 and TRBJ2-7; weak D call: TRBD1 (6 bases). V lost 5 bases and J 4 bases, leaving 12 bases between the germline ends. The germline CDR1 and CDR2 sequences are SGHTA and FQGNSA. The CDR3 runs to 13 residues. The CDR3 protein is CASSQGMGYEQYF. Here the CDR3 DNA reads TGTGCCAGCAGCCAGGGGATGGGTTACGAGCAGTACTTC.

The chain is built from TRBV12-5 and TRBJ1-5, with 10 bases fitting TRBD1. CDR1 is LGHNT, CDR2 FRNRAP, per germline. This CDR3 is 22 amino acids long. V lost 0 bases, J lost 2 bases, and 19 bases stayed unmatched. The chain's CDR3 is CASGLVRTGGQGLRIGNQPQHF. As DNA, the CDR3 is TGTGCTAGTGGTTTGGTACGGACCGGGGGACAGGGGTTGCGAATCGGCAATCAGCCCCAGCATTTT.

This clonotype showed up many times. The chain combines TRBV20-1 with TRBJ2-2; 11 nucleotides agree with TRBD2. CDR1 DFQATT and CDR2 SNEGSKA come from the germline V gene (reference sequence). Trimming at V came to 2 bases and at J to 5 bases, leaving 1 base not matched to a gene. The CDR3 contains 14 residues. The CDR3 DNA is TGCAGTGCTAGAATAGCGGGAGGGACCGGGGAGCTGTTTTTT. As protein: CSARIAGGTGELFF.

The rearrangement uses TRBV12-5 and TRBJ1-3, with unresolved D. Germline CDR1 is LGHNT and CDR2 is FRNRAP. V lost 2 bases to trimming and J lost 3 bases, with 8 bases between them. This CDR3 comprises 14 residues. The CDR3 reads CASGLLGVGNTIYF. CDR3 in DNA: TGTGCTAGTGGTTTGTTGGGAGTTGGAAACACCATATATTTT.

In this sample, this clonotype turned up many times. V is TRBV6-1 and J is TRBJ1-2, with a tentative D call TRBD1 (5 bases). This CDR3 is built from 14 residues. Deletions cut 7 bases from V and 4 bases from J, with 16 bases between. Per germline, CDR1 MNHNS and CDR2 SASEGT. DNA of the CDR3: TGTGCCAGCAAAAAGGACCCAGGGTTCTATGGCTACACCTTC. Translated: CASKKDPGFYGYTF.

The chain couples TRBV27 to TRBJ1-2; no clear D. Germline V CDR1 and CDR2: MNHEY, SMNVEV (reference sequence). V lost 2 bases to trimming and J lost 6 bases, with 22 bases between them. This CDR3 has 17 amino acids. CDR3 in DNA: TGTGCCAGCAGTTTAAACTATCTTACACGGGGTGAAAATGGCTACACCTTC. Translating it yields CASSLNYLTRGENGYTF.

This clonotype was recorded at least ten times. This sequence joins TRBV5-1 and TRBJ2-7; 13 bases align to TRBD2. With V trimmed by 4 bases and J by 5 bases, 6 bases remained unmatched. From germline, CDR1 is SGHRS and CDR2 YFSETQ. The CDR3 has 15 residues. This chain's CDR3 is CASSPGLAGVNEQYF. DNA of the CDR3: TGCGCCAGCAGCCCAGGACTAGCGGGGGTTAACGAGCAGTACTTC.

To note about this clonotype: A clone one base away is much larger, so this may be a read error. The V call is TRBV20-1, the J call TRBJ2-5, with TRBD1 identical over 10 bases. The ends lost 1 base at V and 5 bases at J; junction bases unmatched: 16. CDR1 is DFQATT, CDR2 SNEGSKA, per germline (reference sequence). CDR3 length: 18 residues. The CDR3 sequence is CSARGLSWDRGSGETQYF. CDR3 nucleotides: TGCAGTGCTAGAGGGCTCTCCTGGGACAGGGGATCGGGGGAGACCCAGTACTTC.

The chain uses TRBV5-5 and TRBJ2-5; D is undetermined. This CDR3 region has 14 residues. Trimming shortened V by 4 bases and J by 0 bases, and 10 bases separated the two germline ends. Germline values: CDR1 SGHKS, CDR2 YYEKEE (reference sequence). The chain's CDR3 is CASSLTSYQETQYF. The CDR3 DNA is TGTGCCAGCAGCCTGACATCGTACCAAGAGACCCAGTACTTC.

Many counts were recorded for this clonotype. The chain links TRBV4-3 to TRBJ1-1, with D perhaps TRBD1 (6 bases). This CDR3 region has 14 residues. V lost 4 bases, J lost 5 bases, and 14 bases lay in between. In germline, CDR1 is LGHNA, CDR2 YSLEER. The CDR3 sequence: CASSREGQGTEAFF. The CDR3, as DNA: TGCGCCAGCAGCCGGGAAGGGCAGGGGACTGAAGCTTTCTTT.

This clonotype was recorded at least ten times. The V and J genes are TRBV29-1 and TRBJ2-1; a weak D match, TRBD2 (6 bases). Germline assignment: CDR1 SQVTM and CDR2 ANQGSEA. The CDR3 contains 13 residues. Trimming took off 7 bases at V and 3 bases at J, with 13 bases between the two ends. Here the CDR3 DNA reads TGCAGCGGTGGGGGGAGGAACTACAATGAGCAGTTCTTC. Its protein product is CSGGGRNYNEQFF.

This clonotype was seen only a few times. The chain recombines TRBV4-3 with TRBJ1-6; D is possibly TRBD1 (6 bases). V gave up 0 bases and J gave up 7 bases, with 10 bases separating them. Germline CDR1 reads LGHNA; CDR2 reads YSLEER. The CDR3 length is 15 residues. The CDR3 DNA reads TGCGCCAGCAGCCAAGATCCCGGACAGAATTCACCCCTCCACTTT. Translated, it gives CASSQDPGQNSPLHF.

The DNA for the CDR3 is TGTGCCAGCAGTTTTCTAGCGGGAATCGGAGAGACCCAGTACTTC. Protein: CASSFLAGIGETQYF. This chain links TRBV27 with TRBJ2-5, with 9 bases lining up with TRBD2. V trimming: 3 bases; J trimming: 4 bases; junction bases outside the gene matches: 6. Looked up from germline, CDR1 is MNHEY and CDR2 is SMNVEV (reference sequence). This CDR3 is built from 15 residues.

This clonotype was counted a few times. V and J are TRBV6-5 and TRBJ2-2, with TRBD1 matching over 8 bases. V shed 4 bases and J 6 bases; nucleotides not matched to a gene: 4. In germline, CDR1 is MNHEY, CDR2 SVGAGI. The CDR3 totals 14 residues. This CDR3 reads CASSSLQGAGELFF. As DNA, the CDR3 is TGTGCCAGCAGTTCACTACAGGGGGCCGGGGAGCTGTTTTTT.

This clonotype showed up just a few times. J is TRBJ1-2 and V is TRBV6-5; weak D call: TRBD1 (5 bases). CDR3 length: 15 residues. V lost 0 bases, J lost 6 bases, and 14 bases lay in between. Germline V gene lookup returns CDR1 MNHEY and CDR2 SVGAGI. Written as DNA, the CDR3 is TGTGCCAGCAGTTACTCGAAGGTCTGGGGGAATGGCTACACCTTC. Protein sequence: CASSYSKVWGNGYTF.

This clonotype occurred a few times. The CDR3 bases are TGCAGTGCATTAGAGGGGTCGCGGGGGGACTACGAGCAGTACTTC. Its protein is CSALEGSRGDYEQYF. The chain combines TRBV20-1 with TRBJ2-7; 8 bases are shared with TRBD2. V lost 6 bases, J lost 3 bases, and 13 bases stayed unmatched. This CDR3 is built from 15 residues. Germline V gene sequence: CDR1 DFQATT, CDR2 SNEGSKA (reference sequence).

As regards this clonotype: The CDR3 end shows no conserved phenylalanine or tryptophan, and so a read error is likely. The rearrangement uses TRBV6-2 or TRBV6-3 and TRBJ1-5; 10 bases match TRBD1. CDR3 length: 15 amino acids. From germline, CDR1 is MNHEY and CDR2 SVGEGT. Trimming took 2 bases from V and 5 from J; bases not matched to a gene: 3. The CDR3 DNA reads as TGTGCCAGCAGTTACGGGACAGGGGATTATCAGCCCCAGCATTCT. Translating it yields CASSYGTGDYQPQHS.